Detailed here is one T cell receptor beta chain. The antigen is not known. Germline lookup yields CDR1 SGDLS and CDR2 YYNGEE. This CDR3 contains 14 residues. For every donor, one blood sample of approximately 2.5 ml was drawn. The data originate from a study of monozygotic twins with inflammatory bowel disease. Whole-study results and caveats: Twins with IBD had fewer clonotypes in common with others than healthy twins, particularly during disease activity.

For each CDR3 protein, TCRdb gives one entry from its re-call of the 5' RACE reads, without DNA. The sample holds some 130,000 distinct CDR3 sequences. The chain has TRBV9 and TRBJ2-1. The sequence came from a human donor with ulcerative colitis or Crohn's disease, or a healthy co-twin of an affected twin (not recorded which). The sequenced sample was blood. The CDR3 reads CASSSASSYNEQFF. Based on the CDR3 plus reference TRBV9 and TRBJ2-1, the full variable domain is DSGVTQTPKHLITATGQRVTLRCSPRSGDLSVYWYQQSLDQGLQFLIQYYNGEERAKGNILERFSAQQFPDLHSELNLSSLELGDSALYFCASSSASSYNEQFFGPGTRLTVL.